This entry lists 5 T cell receptor beta chains sequenced from one sample in a study of STAT5B mutations in CD4+ large granular lymphocyte leukemia. The method was immunoSEQ multiplex PCR; TCRdb's version includes in-frame clones alone and lacks a portion of them. The sample contains tens of thousands of clones, 74% of which appear only once. Sequencing was performed on CD4+ T cells from blood buffy coats. Source of these receptors: a human donor in good health.

The chain recombines TRBV5-4 with TRBJ2-5; 8 bases fit TRBD2. From germline, CDR1 is SGHNT and CDR2 YYREEE (reference sequence). This CDR3 contains 15 residues. The junction had 11 bases not matched to a gene; V was cut back by 5 bases and J by 5 bases. The CDR3 nucleotides read TGTGCCAGCAGTCCGGGGGGGCTAGGTCGGGAGACCCAGTACTTC. Protein: CASSPGGLGRETQYF.

This rearrangement joins TRBV21-1 to TRBJ1-5; TRBD1, the table's D call, was not compared with the DNA. TRBV21-1 is a pseudogene segment. The CDR3 covers 18 residues. The CDR3 protein is CASSTELDSPFGNQPQHF. The CDR3 DNA sequence: TGTGCCAGCAGCACCGAATTGGACAGCCCTTTTGGGAATCAGCCCCAGCATTTT.

This chain connects TRBV10-3 to TRBJ2-7, with D possibly being TRBD1 (6 bases). This CDR3 comprises 13 residues. V gave up 4 bases and J gave up 7 bases, with 14 bases separating them. Germline CDR1 is ENHRY and CDR2 is SYGVKD. The CDR3 nucleotides read TGTGCCATCAGTGTTGGGGGCTGGGGAGAGCAGTACTTC. This sequence encodes CAISVGGWGEQYF.

The chain carries TRBV7-2 and TRBJ1-1, with a possible D match to TRBD1 (5 bases). Trimming took off 3 bases at V and 3 bases at J, with 20 bases between the two ends. The germline gives CDR1 SGHTA, CDR2 FQGNSA. The CDR3 has 17 residues. The CDR3 sequence is CASSFEGPARGDTEAFF. The CDR3 DNA reads TGTGCCAGCAGCTTCGAGGGACCGGCCCGGGGGGACACTGAAGCTTTCTTT.

This rearrangement joins TRBV6-1 to TRBJ2-2; D might be TRBD1 (5 bases). The CDR3 length is 14 residues. The ends were cut back, 4 bases at V and 5 bases at J, with 11 bases in the middle. Per germline, CDR1 MNHNS and CDR2 SASEGT. The CDR3 reads CASSAPRGTGELFF. The CDR3, as DNA: TGTGCCAGCAGTGCTCCTAGGGGTACCGGGGAGCTGTTTTTT.